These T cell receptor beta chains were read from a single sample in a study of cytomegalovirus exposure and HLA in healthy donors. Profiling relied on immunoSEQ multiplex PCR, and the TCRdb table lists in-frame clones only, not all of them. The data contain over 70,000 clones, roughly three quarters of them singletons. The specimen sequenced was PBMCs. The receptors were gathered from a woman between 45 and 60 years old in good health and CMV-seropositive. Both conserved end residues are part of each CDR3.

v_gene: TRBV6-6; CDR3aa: CASSYTVEGKNEQFF
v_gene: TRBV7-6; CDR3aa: CASSLVRLAGGHTGELFF
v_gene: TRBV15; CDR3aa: CATSREDWPVIVETQYF
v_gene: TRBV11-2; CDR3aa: CASSFYGTARYLGETQYF
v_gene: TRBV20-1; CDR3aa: CSAYRSDGYTF
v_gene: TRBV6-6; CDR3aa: CATAPGTDTQYF
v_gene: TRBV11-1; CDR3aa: CASSFTGTGVYEQYF
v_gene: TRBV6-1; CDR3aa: CASEGQGEAYEQYF
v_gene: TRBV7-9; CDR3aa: CASSVGGGGASGAETQYF
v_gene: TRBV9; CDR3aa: CASSPLGGTSSYNEQFF
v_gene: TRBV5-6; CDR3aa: CASSEDTLGNSPLHF
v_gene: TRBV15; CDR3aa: CATSHEKSVEKLFF
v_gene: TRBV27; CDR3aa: CASSFRTSNRDENGELFF
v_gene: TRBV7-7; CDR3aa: CASSFGQGGETQYF
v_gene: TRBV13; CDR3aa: CASSLVGEKLFF
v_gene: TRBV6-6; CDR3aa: CASSPGSNYGYTF
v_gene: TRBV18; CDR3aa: CASSPRVLGLANEQFF
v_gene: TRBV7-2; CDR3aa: CASSRGGVNGYTF
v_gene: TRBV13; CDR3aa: CASSLGGSHQPQHF
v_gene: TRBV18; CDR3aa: CASSPPSRGAYEQYF
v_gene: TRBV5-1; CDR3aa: CASTPGRTGNTEAFF
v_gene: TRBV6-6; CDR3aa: CASSYSIRGLKGYTF
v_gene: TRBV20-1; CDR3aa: CSAHRDYSSFF
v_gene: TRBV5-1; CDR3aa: CASSSLGGQGSPLHF
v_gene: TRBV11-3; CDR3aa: CASGQDYTEAFF
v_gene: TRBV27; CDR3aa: CASSPRDRFYNEQFF
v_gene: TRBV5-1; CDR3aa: CASSLRELSSYEQYF
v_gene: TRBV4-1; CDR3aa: CASSQTLPGLAGTDTQYF
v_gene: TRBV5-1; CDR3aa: CASSPDRGPWSPLHF
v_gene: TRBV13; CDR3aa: CASSFGLAGGPYTGELFF
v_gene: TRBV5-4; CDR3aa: CASSSLSLETQYF
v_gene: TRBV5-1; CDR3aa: CASSLVPGPYEQYF
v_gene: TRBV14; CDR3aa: CASSQYRRDTQYF
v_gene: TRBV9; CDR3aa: CASSVGVSTGRDTQYF
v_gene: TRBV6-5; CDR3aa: CASSSDGTGSNYGYTF
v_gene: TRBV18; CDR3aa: CASSPIPGMVGQPQHF
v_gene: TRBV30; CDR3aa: CAWYRVGPIDYNSPLHF
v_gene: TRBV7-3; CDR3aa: CASSRDRDTQYF
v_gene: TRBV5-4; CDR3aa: CASSLDSISYNEQFF
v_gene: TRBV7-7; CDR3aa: CASSPGTAYNEQFF
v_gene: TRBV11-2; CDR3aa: CASSQGVGDTDTQYF
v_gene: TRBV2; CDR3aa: CASNPQGMNTEAFF
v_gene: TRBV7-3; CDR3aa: CASSPRGGDHEQYF
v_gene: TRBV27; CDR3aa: CASSSGGGGQFF
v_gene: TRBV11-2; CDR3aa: CASSLDQWRYGYTF
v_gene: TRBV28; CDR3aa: CASRLGLGGANEAFF
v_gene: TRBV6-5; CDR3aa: CASSLQGGLVEKLFF
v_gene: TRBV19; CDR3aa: CASLPAASGAAGTQYF
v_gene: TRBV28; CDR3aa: CASSLADRGDQPQHF
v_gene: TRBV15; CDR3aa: CATSRGGGPTEAFF
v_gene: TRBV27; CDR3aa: CASRPGQGMYGYTF